What follows is one T cell receptor (beta chain) and its context. This record belongs to a study of T cell changes during pregnancy in multiple sclerosis. The CDR3 has 17 residues. Germline V CDR1 and CDR2: ENHRY, SYGVKD. V dropped 0 bases and J dropped 0; count of bases not matched to a gene: 7. Assay: immunoSEQ multiplex PCR; the TCRdb copy retains only in-frame clones and omits some. The sample consists of roughly 120,000 clones, 80% to 95% of them appearing once. The J gene is TRBJ2-7, the V gene TRBV10-3; TRBD2 matches 8 bases. The receptor was derived from a female donor with multiple sclerosis, enrolled in a pregnancy study. The specimen comprised peripheral blood, sampled before pregnancy. The CDR3 is CAISESKGLGTSYEQYF. The CDR3 DNA follows: TGTGCCATCAGTGAGTCAAAGGGACTAGGGACCTCCTACGAGCAGTACTTC.